This paragraph reports one T cell receptor beta chain. The data belong to a study of CD8 T cells in Susac syndrome. RNA totalling roughly 0.5 to 1 ug underwent reverse transcription with random hexamers. TCRdb re-called the immunoSEQ multiplex PCR reads through MiXCR, storing one row per CDR3 protein. In the table there are 180,000 or so distinct CDR3 sequences, 90% to 95% of which are singletons. Sequencing used CD4+ T cells from PBMCs. The receptor comes from a human donor with multiple sclerosis.

The CDR3 sequence: CASGLDRGRAFF. The CDR3 DNA is TGTGCTAGTGGTTTGGACAGGGGTCGAGCTTTCTTT. The rearrangement joins TRBV12-5 to TRBJ1-1; 7 nucleotides line up with TRBD1. The CDR3 sequence is 12 residues long. V dropped 1 base and J dropped 10; count of bases not matched to a gene: 3. Germline V gene sequence: CDR1 LGHNT, CDR2 FRNRAP.